The 10 T cell receptor beta chains given below trace back to one sample, sequenced in a study of shared clonotypes between healthy human individuals. Profiled with immunoSEQ multiplex PCR; TCRdb holds only in-frame clones, not every one. Among roughly 890,000 clones listed, around 93% were seen once. CD45RO-negative, CCR7-positively selected cells formed the naive CD8 fraction, excluding terminally differentiated effector memory CD45RA+ cells. Input material: naive CD8+ T cells sorted from blood. Receptors originate from a man aged 25-40 years in good health.

V usage is TRBV7-9 and J usage is TRBJ2-1; the D gene is possibly TRBD2 (5 bases). The CDR3 is 15 residues long. Trimming pared 6 bases from V and 2 bases from J, leaving 14 bases between. The V gene's germline CDR1 is SEHNR and CDR2 FQNEAQ (reference sequence). The CDR3 DNA follows: TGTGCCAGCAGATCCGCGGGCCCCGCCTACAATGAGCAGTTCTTC. Translation gives CASRSAGPAYNEQFF.

The chain combines TRBV18 with TRBJ2-1; a possible D gene is TRBD2 (5 bases). V was clipped by 0 bases and J by 0 bases, with 9 bases between them. From germline, CDR1 is KGHSH and CDR2 LQKENI. The CDR3 length is 16 residues. The CDR3 nucleotides are TGTGCCAGCTCACCACCTAGCGTGAGCTCCTACAATGAGCAGTTCTTC. It translates to CASSPPSVSSYNEQFF.

This clone was recorded only once. The gene calls are TRBV28 and TRBJ2-5; 9 bases are shared with TRBD2. In germline, CDR1 is MDHEN, CDR2 SYDVKM. The J segment lost 6 bases and the V segment lost 3 bases, leaving 8 bases of the junction unmatched. There are 15 residues in the CDR3. CDR3 in amino acids: CASSFLAGRGKTQYF. CDR3 sequence (DNA): TGTGCCAGCAGTTTTCTAGCGGGACGAGGAAAGACCCAGTACTTC.

The chain combines TRBV6-1 with TRBJ1-5; tentative D call: TRBD1 (5 bases). Germline values: CDR1 MNHNS, CDR2 SASEGT. V lost 9 bases to trimming and J lost 3 bases, with 15 bases between them. CDR3 length: 14 residues. The CDR3 DNA reads TGTGCCAGTGGTGGGGGACGGATCAATCAGCCCCAGCATTTT. The encoded protein is CASGGGRINQPQHF.

The chain is built from TRBV27 and TRBJ2-1; 8 positions agree with TRBD2. CDR3 length equals 14 residues. The germline gives CDR1 MNHEY, CDR2 SMNVEV (reference sequence). The junction had 5 bases not matched to a gene; V was cut back by 5 bases and J by 5 bases. The CDR3 reads CASSRPGGNNEQFF. The CDR3 region has the DNA TGTGCCAGCAGTCGGCCGGGGGGGAACAATGAGCAGTTCTTC.

This clone has a single count. This rearrangement joins TRBV6-4 to TRBJ1-4; no definite D call. CDR3 length equals 17 residues. Trimming stripped 0 bases from V and 4 bases from J, with 15 bases between. Germline values: CDR1 MRHNA, CDR2 SNTAGT. CDR3 nucleotides: TGTGCCAGCAGTGACTCGATAGGGAGGCAAAATAATGAAAAACTGTTTTTT. It encodes CASSDSIGRQNNEKLFF.

This chain uses TRBV5-1 with TRBJ2-7; 10 bases are shared with TRBD1. After removal of 4 bases from V and 0 bases from J, the junction contained 4 bases not matched to a gene. This CDR3 has 15 residues. The germline V gene encodes CDR1 SGHRS and CDR2 YFSETQ. CDR3 region: CASSGTGAISYEQYF. CDR3 nucleotides: TGCGCCAGCAGCGGGACAGGGGCGATCTCCTACGAGCAGTACTTC.

This chain connects TRBV6-1 to TRBJ2-6; D uncertain. The CDR3 contains 17 residues. Germline loops: CDR1 MNHNS, CDR2 SASEGT. Trimming stripped 4 bases from V and 1 base from J, with 14 bases between. The CDR3 loop reads CASSGLSVFSGANVLTF. In DNA form, the CDR3 reads TGTGCCAGCAGTGGGTTATCGGTTTTTTCTGGGGCCAACGTCCTGACTTTC.

V and J are TRBV5-1 and TRBJ2-1; 11 nucleotides line up with TRBD2. V gave up 1 base and J gave up 6 bases; unmatched junction bases: 6. This CDR3 region has 16 residues. Germline V lookup: CDR1 SGHRS, CDR2 YFSETQ. CDR3 sequence: CASSLHTSGSGNEQFF. The CDR3 DNA sequence: TGCGCCAGCAGCTTGCACACTAGCGGGAGTGGCAATGAGCAGTTCTTC.

This chain links TRBV11-3 with TRBJ2-5; D unresolved. The length of the CDR3 is 14 residues. The ends were cut back, 5 bases at V and 2 bases at J, with 12 bases in the middle. CDR1 SGHNT and CDR2 YENEEA come from the germline V gene. DNA of the CDR3: TGTGCCAGCAGCATACCCGGGTCTCAAGAGACCCAGTACTTC. Its translation is CASSIPGSQETQYF. The full variable domain, in which reference TRBV11-3 and TRBJ2-5 provide the parts outside the CDR3, is EAGVVQSPRYKIIEKKQPVAFWCNPISGHNTLYWYLQNLGQGPELLIRYENEEAVDDSQLPKDRFSAERLKGVDSTLKIQPAELGDSAVYLCASSIPGSQETQYFGPGTRLLVL.